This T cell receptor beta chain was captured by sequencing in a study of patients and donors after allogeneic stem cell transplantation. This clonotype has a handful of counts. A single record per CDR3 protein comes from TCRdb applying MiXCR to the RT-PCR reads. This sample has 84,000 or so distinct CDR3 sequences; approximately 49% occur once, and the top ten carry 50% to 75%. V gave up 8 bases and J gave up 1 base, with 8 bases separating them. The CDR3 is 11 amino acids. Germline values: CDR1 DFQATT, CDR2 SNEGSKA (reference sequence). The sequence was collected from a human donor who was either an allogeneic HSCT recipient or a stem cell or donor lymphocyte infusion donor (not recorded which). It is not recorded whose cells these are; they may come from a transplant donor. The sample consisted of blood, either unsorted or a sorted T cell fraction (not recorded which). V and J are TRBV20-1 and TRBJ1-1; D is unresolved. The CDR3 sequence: CSCTGNTEAFF. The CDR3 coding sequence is TGCAGTTGCACCGGGAACACTGAAGCTTTCTTT.